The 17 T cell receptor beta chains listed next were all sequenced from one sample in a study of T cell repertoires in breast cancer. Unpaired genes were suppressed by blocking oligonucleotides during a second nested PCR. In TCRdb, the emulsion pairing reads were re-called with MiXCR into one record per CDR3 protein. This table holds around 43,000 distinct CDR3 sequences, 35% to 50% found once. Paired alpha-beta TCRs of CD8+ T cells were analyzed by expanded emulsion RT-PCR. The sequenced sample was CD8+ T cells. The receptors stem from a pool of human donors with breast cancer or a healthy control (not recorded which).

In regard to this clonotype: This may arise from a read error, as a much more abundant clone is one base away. The CDR3 loop is CAISPRDRGLNTICF. Here the CDR3 DNA reads TGTGCCATCAGTCCGAGGGACAGGGGGTTGAACACCATATGTTTT. The chain links TRBV10-3 to TRBJ1-3, with 11 bases aligning to TRBD1. This CDR3 is 15 amino acids long. The germline gives CDR1 ENHRY, CDR2 SYGVKD.

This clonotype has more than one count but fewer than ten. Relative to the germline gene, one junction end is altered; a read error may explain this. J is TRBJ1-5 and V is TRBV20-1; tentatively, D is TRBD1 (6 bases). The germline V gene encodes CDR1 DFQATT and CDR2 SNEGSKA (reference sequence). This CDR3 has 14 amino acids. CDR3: CSARLGGGKQPQHF. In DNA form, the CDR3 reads TGCAGTGCTAGGTTAGGGGGGGGCAAGCAGCCCCAGCATTTT.

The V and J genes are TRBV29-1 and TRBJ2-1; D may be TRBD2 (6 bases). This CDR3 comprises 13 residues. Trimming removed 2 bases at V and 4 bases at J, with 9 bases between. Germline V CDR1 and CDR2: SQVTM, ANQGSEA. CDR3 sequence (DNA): TGCAGCGTTGAACGGGGGAAGTACAATGAGCAGTTCTTC. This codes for CSVERGKYNEQFF.

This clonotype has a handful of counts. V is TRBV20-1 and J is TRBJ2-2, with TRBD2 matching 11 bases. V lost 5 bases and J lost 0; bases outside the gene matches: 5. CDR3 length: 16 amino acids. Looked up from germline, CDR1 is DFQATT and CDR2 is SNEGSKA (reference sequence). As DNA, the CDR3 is TGCAGTGCTTCTGGACTAGCGGGTTCGAACACCGGGGAGCTGTTTTTT. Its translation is CSASGLAGSNTGELFF.

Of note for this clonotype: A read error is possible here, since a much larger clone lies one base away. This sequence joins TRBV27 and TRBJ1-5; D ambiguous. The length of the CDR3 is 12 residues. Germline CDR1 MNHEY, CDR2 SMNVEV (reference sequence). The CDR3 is CTSSSTNQPQHF. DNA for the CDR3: TGTACCAGCAGTTCCACCAATCAGCCCCAGCATTTT.

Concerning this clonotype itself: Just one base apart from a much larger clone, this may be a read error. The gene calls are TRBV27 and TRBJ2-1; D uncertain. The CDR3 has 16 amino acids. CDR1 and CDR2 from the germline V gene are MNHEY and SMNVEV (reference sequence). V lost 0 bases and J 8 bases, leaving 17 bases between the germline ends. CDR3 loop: CASSLSDGLRIDEQFF. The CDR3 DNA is TGTGCCAGCAGTTTATCCGATGGCCTCCGAATCGATGAGCAGTTCTTC.

DNA of the CDR3: TGTGCCAGCAGCCATCAGTCAGTCGGGACAGTCTACGAGCAGTACTTC. Residues: CASSHQSVGTVYEQYF. The chain couples TRBV4-2 to TRBJ2-7, with 7 bases lining up with TRBD1. The V gene end was trimmed by 3 bases and the J gene end by 3 bases; junction bases not matched to a gene: 11. The CDR3 has 16 amino acids. The germline V gene encodes CDR1 LGHNA and CDR2 YNFKEQ.

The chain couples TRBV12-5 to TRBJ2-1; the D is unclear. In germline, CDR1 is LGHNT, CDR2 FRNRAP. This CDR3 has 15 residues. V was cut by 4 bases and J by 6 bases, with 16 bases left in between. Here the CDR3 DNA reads TGTGCTAGTGGTTCCCCTGGTGGGCAGGCCAATGAGCAGTTCTTC. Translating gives CASGSPGGQANEQFF.

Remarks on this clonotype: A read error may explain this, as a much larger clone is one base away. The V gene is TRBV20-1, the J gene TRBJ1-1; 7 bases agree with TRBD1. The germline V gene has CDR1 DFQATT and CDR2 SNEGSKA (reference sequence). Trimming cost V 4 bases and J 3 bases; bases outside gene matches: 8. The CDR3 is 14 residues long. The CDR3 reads CSAKSPQGDTEAFF. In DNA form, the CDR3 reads TGCAGTGCTAAATCCCCCCAGGGGGACACTGAAGCTTTCTTT.

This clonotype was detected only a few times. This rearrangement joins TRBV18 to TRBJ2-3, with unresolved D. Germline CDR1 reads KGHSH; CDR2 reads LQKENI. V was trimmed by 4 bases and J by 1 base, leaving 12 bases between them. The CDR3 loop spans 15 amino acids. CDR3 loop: CASSRVGVRTDTQYF. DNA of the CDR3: TGTGCCAGCTCACGGGTAGGCGTTCGCACAGATACGCAGTATTTT. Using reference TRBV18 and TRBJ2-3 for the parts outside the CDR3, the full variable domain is NAGVMQNPRHLVRRRGQEARLRCSPMKGHSHVYWYRQLPEEGLKFMVYLQKENIIDESGMPKERFSAEFPKEGPSILRIQQVVRGDSAAYFCASSRVGVRTDTQYFGPGTRLTVL.

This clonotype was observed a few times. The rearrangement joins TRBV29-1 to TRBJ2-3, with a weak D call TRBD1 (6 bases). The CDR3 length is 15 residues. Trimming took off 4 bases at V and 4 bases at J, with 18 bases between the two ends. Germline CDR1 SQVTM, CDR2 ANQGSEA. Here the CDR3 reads CSVGGLKQGPDTQYF. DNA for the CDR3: TGCAGCGTTGGGGGGCTCAAACAGGGCCCAGATACGCAGTATTTT.

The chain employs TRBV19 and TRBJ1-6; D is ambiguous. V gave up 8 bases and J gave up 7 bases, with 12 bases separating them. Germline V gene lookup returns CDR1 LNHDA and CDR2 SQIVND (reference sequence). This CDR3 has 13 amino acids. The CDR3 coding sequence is TGTGCCAGTGGGGAAACTAGGAATTCACCCCTCCACTTT. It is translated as CASGETRNSPLHF.

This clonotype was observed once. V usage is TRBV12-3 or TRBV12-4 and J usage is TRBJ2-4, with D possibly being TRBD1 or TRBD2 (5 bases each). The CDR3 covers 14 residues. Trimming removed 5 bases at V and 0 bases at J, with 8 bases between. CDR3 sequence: CASSRGLAKNIQYF. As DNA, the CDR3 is TGTGCCAGCAGTCGGGGCTTAGCCAAAAACATTCAGTACTTC.

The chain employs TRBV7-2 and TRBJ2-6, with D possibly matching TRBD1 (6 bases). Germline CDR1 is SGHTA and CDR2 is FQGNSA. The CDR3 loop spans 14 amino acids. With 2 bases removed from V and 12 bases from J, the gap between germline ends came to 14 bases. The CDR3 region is CASSLQGFRSVLTF. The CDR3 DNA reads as TGTGCCAGCAGCTTACAGGGGTTTAGGTCCGTCCTGACTTTC. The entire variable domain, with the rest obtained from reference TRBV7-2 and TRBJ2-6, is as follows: GAGVSQSPSNKVTEKGKDVELRCDPISGHTALYWYRQSLGQGLEFLIYFQGNSAPDKSGLPSDRFSAERTGGSVSTLTIQRTQQEDSAVYLCASSLQGFRSVLTFGAGSRLTVL.

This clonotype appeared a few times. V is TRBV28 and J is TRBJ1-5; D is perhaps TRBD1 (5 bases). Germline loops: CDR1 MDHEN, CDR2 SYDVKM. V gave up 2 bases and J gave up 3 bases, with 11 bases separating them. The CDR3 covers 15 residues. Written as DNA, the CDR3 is TGTGCCAGCAGTTTACGGATGGGGGTCAATCAGCCCCAGCATTTT. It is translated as CASSLRMGVNQPQHF. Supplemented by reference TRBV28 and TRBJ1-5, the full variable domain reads DVKVTQSSRYLVKRTGEKVFLECVQDMDHENMFWYRQDPGLGLRLIYFSYDVKMKEKGDIPEGYSVSREKKERFSLILESASTNQTSMYLCASSLRMGVNQPQHFGDGTRLSIL.

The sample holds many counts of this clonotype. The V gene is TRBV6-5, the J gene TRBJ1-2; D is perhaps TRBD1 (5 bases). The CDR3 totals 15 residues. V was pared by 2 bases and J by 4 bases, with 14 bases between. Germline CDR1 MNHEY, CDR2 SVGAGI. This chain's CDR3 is CASSYNGGTVYGYTF. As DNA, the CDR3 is TGTGCCAGCAGTTACAACGGGGGGACGGTCTATGGCTACACCTTC.

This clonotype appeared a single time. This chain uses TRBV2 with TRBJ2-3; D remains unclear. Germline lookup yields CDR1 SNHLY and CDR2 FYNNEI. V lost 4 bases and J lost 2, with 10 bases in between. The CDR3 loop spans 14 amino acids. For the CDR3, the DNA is TGTGCCAGCAGTGGACTGGCGAACACAGATACGCAGTATTTT. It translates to CASSGLANTDTQYF.